Following are 22 T cell receptor beta chains from one sample sequenced in a study of Ad26.COV2.S vaccination and SARS-CoV-2 variants. Profiling relied on immunoSEQ multiplex PCR, and the TCRdb table lists in-frame clones only, not all of them. The top ten clones hold less than 3% of a sample with around 250,000 clones, around 88% of them seen once. The treatment here: roughly 18 received Ad26.COV2.S at low or high dose, single or two shots; 5 received placebo; per-sample allocation not given. Sample collection was performed on day 63 after the first vaccine or placebo injection. The input for sequencing was peripheral blood, taken in a trial of Ad26.COV2.S vaccine versus placebo. Receptors were obtained from a person between 18 and 65 years old who received the Ad26.COV2.S COVID-19 vaccine or a placebo.

The chain employs TRBV7-2 and TRBJ2-7, with TRBD1 matching 9 bases. From germline, CDR1 is SGHTA and CDR2 FQGNSA. The CDR3 sequence is 16 residues long. V lost 5 bases and J lost 1; bases outside the gene matches: 9. The CDR3 reads CASSRPGTGTSYEQYF. The CDR3 region has the DNA TGTGCCAGCAGCCGCCCCGGGACAGGGACTTCCTACGAGCAGTACTTC.

This rearrangement joins TRBV7-3 to TRBJ2-1; D may correspond to TRBD1 or TRBD2 (5 bases each). The V end was cut by 5 bases, the J end by 10 bases, with 12 bases between. CDR1 is SGHTA and CDR2 is FQGTGA in the germline V gene. The CDR3 spans 12 residues. The CDR3: CASSPFRDEQFF. The CDR3 coding sequence is TGTGCCAGCAGCCCGTTCAGGGACGAGCAGTTCTTC.

The chain couples TRBV2 to TRBJ1-6; D might be TRBD1 (5 bases). The CDR3 covers 14 residues. Germline loops: CDR1 SNHLY, CDR2 FYNNEI. The V end lost 2 bases, the J end lost 6 bases, and 8 bases lay between the germline ends. The CDR3 protein is CASSERQGNSPLHF. The DNA for the CDR3 is TGTGCCAGCAGTGAAAGGCAGGGTAATTCACCCCTCCACTTT. Complete variable domain (other parts from reference TRBV2 and TRBJ1-6): EPEVTQTPSHQVTQMGQEVILRCVPISNHLYFYWYRQILGQKVEFLVSFYNNEISEKSEIFDDQFSVERPDGSNFTLKIRSTKLEDSAMYFCASSERQGNSPLHFGNGTRLTVT.

V usage is TRBV19 and J usage is TRBJ2-3; a weak D match, TRBD1 (8 bases). The length of the CDR3 is 15 residues. V dropped 9 bases and J dropped 3 bases, with 19 bases sitting between them. Per germline, CDR1 LNHDA and CDR2 SQIVND (reference sequence). CDR3 sequence reads: CASGDTGGGTDTQYF. CDR3 nucleotide sequence: TGTGCCAGCGGTGATACAGGGGGGGGAACAGATACGCAGTATTTT.

Here the CDR3 reads CASSLIGTATDTEAFF. CDR3 nucleotides: TGTGCCAGCAGTTTAATTGGGACAGCCACAGACACTGAAGCTTTCTTT. This rearrangement joins TRBV27 to TRBJ1-1, with 7 bases matching TRBD1. Germline values: CDR1 MNHEY, CDR2 SMNVEV (reference sequence). This CDR3 is built from 16 residues. V shed 2 bases and J 3 bases; nucleotides not matched to a gene: 9.

This clone was recorded a few times. The chain is built from TRBV18 and TRBJ2-3; 13 bases agree with TRBD2. Germline V lookup: CDR1 KGHSH, CDR2 LQKENI. After removal of 3 bases from V and 4 bases from J, the junction contained 10 bases not matched to a gene. This CDR3 comprises 18 residues. In DNA form, the CDR3 reads TGTGCCAGCTCACCGCAACTAGCGGGAGGGACGGGATCAGATACGCAGTATTTT. Translation: CASSPQLAGGTGSDTQYF.

This chain links TRBV11-2 with TRBJ2-5; D gene unclear. Trimming left V 2 bases short and J 5 bases short, with 9 bases between. Per the germline V gene, CDR1 is SGHAT and CDR2 is FQNNGV. This CDR3 region has 13 residues. This CDR3 reads CASSLPGSETQYF. CDR3 in DNA: TGTGCCAGCAGCTTACCGGGCAGCGAGACCCAGTACTTC. Drawing the rest from reference TRBV11-2 and TRBJ2-5, the complete variable domain is EAGVAQSPRYKIIEKRQSVAFWCNPISGHATLYWYQQILGQGPKLLIQFQNNGVVDDSQLPKDRFSAERLKGVDSTLKIQPAKLEDSAVYLCASSLPGSETQYFGPGTRLLVL.

With regard to this clone: This sample also contains other DNA sequences that code for the same CDR3. The V and J genes are TRBV4-3 and TRBJ1-5; D unresolved. The CDR3 length is 14 residues. V lost 0 bases, J lost 4 bases, and 7 bases lay in between. Germline V gives CDR1 LGHNA, CDR2 YSLEER. The CDR3 protein is CASSQDLGNQPQHF. The CDR3 DNA sequence: TGCGCCAGCAGCCAAGATCTGGGGAATCAGCCCCAGCATTTT.

V usage is TRBV6-5 and J usage is TRBJ1-6, with no clear D. V was clipped by 7 bases and J by 11 bases, with 9 bases between them. The CDR3 runs 11 residues. Germline lookup yields CDR1 MNHEY and CDR2 SVGAGI. CDR3 residues: CASNRRTPLHF. CDR3 DNA sequence: TGTGCCAGCAACAGAAGGACACCCCTCCACTTT.

The chain recombines TRBV7-9 with TRBJ1-6; unclear D gene. Germline V gene lookup returns CDR1 SEHNR and CDR2 FQNEAQ (reference sequence). The CDR3 contains 16 residues. V was trimmed by 0 bases and J by 6 bases, leaving 12 bases between them. The CDR3: CASSLAPGPANSPLHF. CDR3 DNA: TGTGCCAGCAGCTTAGCTCCCGGCCCAGCTAATTCACCCCTCCACTTT.

The chain employs TRBV6-2 or TRBV6-3 and TRBJ2-3; 7 bases are shared with TRBD2. CDR1 and CDR2 (germline): MNHEY, SVGEGT. This CDR3 region has 15 residues. Trimming removed 3 bases from V and 0 bases from J; junction bases left unmatched: 3. The CDR3 sequence is CASSYQAGSTDTQYF. Written as DNA, the CDR3 is TGTGCCAGCAGTTATCAAGCGGGGAGCACAGATACGCAGTATTTT.

The chain has TRBV11-2 and TRBJ1-6; 9 bases are a match to TRBD1. Germline V lookup: CDR1 SGHAT, CDR2 FQNNGV. This CDR3 contains 14 residues. V shed 5 bases, J shed 6 bases, and the junction held 2 bases outside the gene matches. CDR3 in DNA: TGTGCCAGCAGCCGGGACAGGGCTAATTCACCCCTCCACTTT. Encoded protein: CASSRDRANSPLHF.

V is TRBV6-5 and J is TRBJ1-1, with a tentative D call TRBD1 (5 bases). This CDR3 has 12 residues. Germline CDR1 reads MNHEY; CDR2 reads SVGAGI. Trimming took off 8 bases at V and 7 bases at J, with 14 bases between the two ends. The CDR3 sequence: CASSERQSEAFF. CDR3 sequence (DNA): TGTGCCAGCTCTGAGAGACAGAGTGAAGCTTTCTTT.

The rearrangement joins TRBV5-1 to TRBJ2-7; D not certain. From germline, CDR1 is SGHRS and CDR2 YFSETQ. The germline V and J ends were trimmed by 4 bases and 3 bases, with 11 bases remaining between them. The CDR3 spans 13 residues. In DNA, the CDR3 is TGCGCCAGCAGCGGCCTCCCCGGCTACGAGCAGTACTTC. Translation gives CASSGLPGYEQYF.

This chain connects TRBV15 to TRBJ2-7; D call uncertain. Trimming pared 5 bases from V and 6 bases from J, leaving 11 bases between. The CDR3 covers 12 residues. Germline V gene data show CDR1 as LNHNV and CDR2 as YYDKDF (reference sequence). The CDR3 DNA follows: TGTGCCACCAGCGGCCAAGGGATCGAGCAGTACGTC. Amino acids: CATSGQGIEQYV.

This chain uses TRBV7-2 with TRBJ1-4, with D perhaps TRBD1 (5 bases). Germline CDR1 SGHTA, CDR2 FQGNSA. With 4 bases removed from V and 1 base from J, the gap between germline ends came to 13 bases. The CDR3 runs 16 residues. CDR3 bases: TGTGCCAGCAGCTGGGGGGGTGCCAGAACTAATGAAAAACTGTTTTTT. Translated: CASSWGGARTNEKLFF.

Concerning this clone itself: At the DNA level, this CDR3 is encoded by other sequences in the same sample as well. The chain uses TRBV11-2 and TRBJ2-3, with a weak D call TRBD2 (6 bases). CDR1 and CDR2 from the germline V gene are SGHAT and FQNNGV. This CDR3 is 14 amino acids long. V was pared by 5 bases and J by 2 bases, with 11 bases between. CDR3 DNA: TGTGCCAGCAGCCTGGAGGGGCTCACAGATACGCAGTATTTT. Residues: CASSLEGLTDTQYF.

The CDR3 here is CASTEGTSGRGYEQYV. The DNA of the CDR3 is TGTGCCAGCACCGAAGGGACTAGCGGGAGGGGCTACGAGCAGTACGTC. V and J are TRBV28 and TRBJ2-7, with 16 bases matching TRBD2. The CDR3 loop spans 16 amino acids. From germline, CDR1 is MDHEN and CDR2 SYDVKM. With V trimmed by 7 bases and J by 3 bases, 6 bases remained unmatched.

The chain has TRBV11-2 and TRBJ2-7; perhaps TRBD2 as D (5 bases). Germline V gives CDR1 SGHAT, CDR2 FQNNGV. This CDR3 is built from 12 residues. Trimming left V 4 bases short and J 2 bases short, with 6 bases between. CDR3 protein: CASSWRTYEQYF. The DNA of the CDR3 is TGTGCCAGCAGCTGGAGGACCTACGAGCAGTACTTC. Combining the CDR3 with reference TRBV11-2 and TRBJ2-7 gives the whole variable domain EAGVAQSPRYKIIEKRQSVAFWCNPISGHATLYWYQQILGQGPKLLIQFQNNGVVDDSQLPKDRFSAERLKGVDSTLKIQPAKLEDSAVYLCASSWRTYEQYFGPGTRLTVT.

The V and J genes are TRBV3-1 (or the pseudogene TRBV3-2) and TRBJ1-2; 8 positions match TRBD1. The junction had 9 bases not matched to a gene; V was cut back by 4 bases and J by 8 bases. There are 14 residues in the CDR3. The germline gives CDR1 LGHDT, CDR2 YNNKEL (reference sequence). The CDR3 is CASSPDRDPRGYTF. The CDR3 nucleotides are TGTGCCAGCAGCCCGGACAGGGACCCTAGGGGCTACACCTTC.

The CDR3 region is CASAAGSANGGEAFF. As DNA, the CDR3 is TGTGCCAGTGCCGCAGGGTCAGCAAATGGTGGGGAAGCTTTCTTT. J is TRBJ1-1 and V is TRBV19; D may be TRBD1 (5 bases). The CDR3 contains 15 residues. Trimming left V 8 bases short and J 8 bases short, with 24 bases between. The germline CDR1 and CDR2 sequences are LNHDA and SQIVND (reference sequence).

The rearrangement uses TRBV18 and TRBJ1-2, with D perhaps matching TRBD1 (5 bases). The germline CDR1 and CDR2 sequences are KGHSH and LQKENI. V lost 0 bases and J lost 7, with 12 bases in between. The length of the CDR3 is 14 residues. The CDR3 sequence is CASSPPSQAGGYTF. In DNA, the CDR3 is TGTGCCAGCTCACCACCGTCACAGGCGGGTGGCTACACCTTC.